Listed below are T cell receptor beta chains from one sample, sequenced in a study of shared clonotypes between healthy human individuals. Generated by immunoSEQ multiplex PCR, the TCRdb table keeps only in-frame clones and is missing some. The sample lists about 990,000 clones; 75% to 85% were seen once. The sequencing sample was made of memory CD4+ T cells from PBMCs. These receptors originate from a man aged 18 to 30 in good health. Some clones in this sample may be carry-over from other donors' samples. Each CDR3 is given with its conserved first and last residue.

j_call v_call cdr3_aa
TRBJ1-3 TRBV5-6 CASSDGNRGRLGSGNTIYF
TRBJ2-4 TRBV7-2 CASSLTRVTKNIQYF
TRBJ2-7 TRBV28 CASTYESEQYF
TRBJ1-1 TRBV10-3 CAISEQGASTEAFF
TRBJ2-1 TRBV19 CASSAHRGRRSYNEQFF
TRBJ2-1 TRBV28 CASSSPSSGTIYNEQFF
TRBJ1-3 TRBV18 CASSPREGAGNTIYF
TRBJ2-4 TRBV30 CALVAGGGKNIQYF
. TRBV7-2 CASSLFSGGNLAYEQYF
TRBJ2-7 TRBV18 CASSPRGRPYEQYF
TRBJ1-3 TRBV29-1 CSVQGTGNTIYF
TRBJ1-5 TRBV6-1 CASSEAPSKNQPQHF
TRBJ1-4 TRBV6-1 CASSESRNEKLFF
TRBJ2-7 TRBV7-8 CASSLVRGPGNEQYF
TRBJ2-7 TRBV23-1 CASSPRSKLGGYEQYF
TRBJ2-6 TRBV7-3 CASSLNRRSGANVLTF
TRBJ2-7 TRBV5-1 CASSLGRAYEQYF
TRBJ2-7 TRBV2 CASREGLSDPYEQYF
TRBJ2-7 TRBV5-1 CASSLEPGALYEQYF
TRBJ2-1 TRBV15 CATSRDVGNNEQFF
TRBJ1-5 TRBV28 CAVQEPGAGVHGPQHF
TRBJ2-2 TRBV7-7 CASSLGQGNTGELFF
TRBJ2-2 TRBV5-1 CASSTGLSTGELFF
TRBJ1-1 TRBV4-2 CASSQDRLNTEAFF
TRBJ2-7 TRBV2 CASRLGLLGEQYF
TRBJ2-7 TRBV11-2 CASSLQLAGGEQYF
TRBJ1-2 TRBV10-3 CAINQVRGRYGYTF
TRBJ1-2 TRBV2 CASRLTGGYGDGYTF
TRBJ2-1 TRBV6-5 CASRLDRDYNEQFF
TRBJ1-5 TRBV12-2 CASRLVSGNQPQHF
TRBJ2-7 TRBV5-1 CASSLVAGATYEQYF